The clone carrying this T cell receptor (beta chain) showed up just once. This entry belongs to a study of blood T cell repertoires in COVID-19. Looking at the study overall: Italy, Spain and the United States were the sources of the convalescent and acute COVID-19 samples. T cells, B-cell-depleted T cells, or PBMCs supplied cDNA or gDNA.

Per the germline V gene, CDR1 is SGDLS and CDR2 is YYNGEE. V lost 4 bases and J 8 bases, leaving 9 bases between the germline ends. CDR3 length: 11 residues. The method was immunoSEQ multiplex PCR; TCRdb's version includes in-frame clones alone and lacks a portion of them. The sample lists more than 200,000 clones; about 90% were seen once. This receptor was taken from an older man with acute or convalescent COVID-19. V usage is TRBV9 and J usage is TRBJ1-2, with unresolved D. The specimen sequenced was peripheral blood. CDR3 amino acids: CASSSVGGYTF. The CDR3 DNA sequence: TGTGCCAGCAGCTCCGTCGGGGGCTACACCTTC.